The next 32 T cell receptor beta chains were all read from a single sample in a study of Ad26.COV2.S vaccination and SARS-CoV-2 variants (dated by TCRdb to about 2021). This specimen's treatment or condition label, interpreted: 15 to 20 received Ad26.COV2.S at low or high dose, single or two shots; about five received placebo; per-sample allocation not given. For vaccine and placebo recipients, repertoires were sequenced using samples collected on day 63 after the first injection. The library was obtained by the immunoSEQ multiplex PCR assay. TCRdb holds this immuneACCESS table with in-frame rearrangements only. Some clones are missing; in checked studies, unresolved V genes explain under half, and the rest has no known cause. This sample gives approximately 300,000 clones in total; approximately 80% of them show up just once. The ten most abundant clones make up approximately 2.2% of the sample.

The sequencing here drew on peripheral blood, taken in a trial of Ad26.COV2.S vaccine versus placebo. The receptor source for this set is a person between 18 and 60 years old who received the Ad26.COV2.S COVID-19 vaccine or a placebo.

The chain combines TRBV28 with TRBJ2-7; 8 nucleotides agree with TRBD1. CDR1 and CDR2 from the germline V gene are MDHEN and SYDVKM. This CDR3 contains 15 residues. The trim removed 4 bases at V and 3 bases at J, leaving 8 bases unmatched. Here the CDR3 DNA reads TGTGCCAGCAGTTCCCCCGCGGGACAGGACTACGAGCAGTACTTC. Its protein is CASSSPAGQDYEQYF.

The genes are TRBV2 and TRBJ1-1; 8 nucleotides align to TRBD1. The CDR3 totals 14 residues. The germline V gene encodes CDR1 SNHLY and CDR2 FYNNEI. V shed 4 bases and J 4 bases; nucleotides not matched to a gene: 5. CDR3 in DNA: TGTGCCAGCAGTGGAGGACAGGGCTTCACTGAAGCTTTCTTT. Protein: CASSGGQGFTEAFF.

V usage is TRBV4-2 and J usage is TRBJ2-1, with D maybe TRBD2 (6 bases). The CDR3 sequence is 17 residues long. V lost 2 bases to trimming and J lost 8 bases, with 22 bases between them. The germline CDR1 and CDR2 sequences are LGHNA and YNFKEQ. The chain's CDR3 is CASSQSRDWGGGHEQFF. CDR3 in DNA: TGTGCCAGCAGCCAAAGCCGGGACTGGGGAGGCGGGCATGAGCAGTTCTTC.

Here the CDR3 DNA reads TGTGCCAGCAGTGAAGGACAGGCCCACCACGAGCAGTACTTC. Protein sequence: CASSEGQAHHEQYF. This rearrangement joins TRBV2 to TRBJ2-7; D possibly corresponds to TRBD1 (6 bases). The V end was cut by 1 base, the J end by 5 bases, with 12 bases between. Germline assignment: CDR1 SNHLY and CDR2 FYNNEI. The CDR3 runs 14 residues.

V is TRBV29-1 and J is TRBJ2-7; 8 bases agree with TRBD1. Trimming removed 3 bases from V and 2 bases from J; junction bases left unmatched: 0. Looked up from germline, CDR1 is SQVTM and CDR2 is ANQGSEA. The CDR3 is 12 amino acids. The CDR3, as DNA: TGCAGCGTTGAGACAGGGGCCTACGAGCAGTACTTC. It codes for CSVETGAYEQYF.

DNA of the CDR3: TGTGCCAGTAGTATGATGGGACTGTCTTCTGGAAACACCATATATTTT. Translating gives CASSMMGLSSGNTIYF. This chain uses TRBV19 with TRBJ1-3, with D maybe TRBD1 (5 bases). The CDR3 has 16 residues. V lost 3 bases, J lost 1 base, and 13 bases lay in between. Per the germline V gene, CDR1 is LNHDA and CDR2 is SQIVND (reference sequence).

V gene TRBV5-1 combines with J gene TRBJ1-2, with 9 bases fitting TRBD1. In germline, CDR1 is SGHRS, CDR2 YFSETQ. The length of the CDR3 is 13 residues. V lost 4 bases to trimming and J lost 8 bases; unmatched junction nucleotides: 6. CDR3 sequence: CASSRTGAPGYTF. The CDR3 DNA reads TGCGCCAGCAGCCGGACAGGGGCGCCGGGCTACACCTTC.

This chain links TRBV5-1 with TRBJ2-5; D ambiguous. CDR1 is SGHRS, CDR2 YFSETQ, per germline. The CDR3 contains 14 residues. Trimming took off 0 bases at V and 2 bases at J, with 8 bases between the two ends. The CDR3 DNA is TGCGCCAGCAGCTTGGGGGTCAGTCAAGAGACCCAGTACTTC. This translates into CASSLGVSQETQYF.

The chain employs TRBV7-9 and TRBJ2-1; 7 nucleotides line up with TRBD2. This CDR3 is built from 13 residues. J gave up 5 bases and V 4 bases, and 2 bases lay outside the gene matches. Germline V lookup: CDR1 SEHNR, CDR2 FQNEAQ (reference sequence). CDR3 sequence: CASSYAGDNEQFF. The CDR3, as DNA: TGTGCCAGCAGCTACGCGGGGGACAATGAGCAGTTCTTC.

The chain joins TRBV21-1 to TRBJ2-7; TRBD1 is the table's D call, not checked against the DNA. TRBV21-1 has pseudogene status. The CDR3 spans 15 residues. CDR3 loop: CASSKGPQGLYEQYF. As DNA, the CDR3 is TGTGCCAGCAGCAAAGGACCACAGGGCCTGTACGAGCAGTACTTC.

The rearrangement uses TRBV5-1 and TRBJ1-1, with no clear D. The V end lost 4 bases, the J end lost 1 base, and 8 bases lay between the germline ends. Germline V lookup: CDR1 SGHRS, CDR2 YFSETQ. The CDR3 spans 13 residues. The CDR3 region has the DNA TGCGCCAGCAGCGCCCGGGAGAACACTGAAGCTTTCTTT. Protein: CASSARENTEAFF.

This clone turned up a few times. V is TRBV9 and J is TRBJ2-1; a possible D gene is TRBD2 (6 bases). The CDR3 totals 13 residues. Germline V gene data show CDR1 as SGDLS and CDR2 as YYNGEE. V was cut by 0 bases and J by 11 bases, with 12 bases left in between. CDR3 DNA: TGTGCCAGCAGCGTAGCTAGCGACCCCAAGCAGTTCTTC. Protein product: CASSVASDPKQFF.

The genes are TRBV7-9 and TRBJ1-2; no firm D call. CDR3 size: 12 residues. CDR1 is SEHNR, CDR2 FQNEAQ, per germline (reference sequence). Trimming shortened V by 1 base and J by 7 bases, and 7 bases separated the two germline ends. This CDR3 is CASSLETAGYTF. Written as DNA, the CDR3 is TGTGCCAGCAGCTTAGAAACGGCTGGCTACACCTTC.

The gene calls are TRBV12-5 and TRBJ2-2, with TRBD1 matching over 7 bases. V shed 3 bases and J 2 bases; nucleotides not matched to a gene: 3. The germline V gene has CDR1 LGHNT and CDR2 FRNRAP. The CDR3 has 15 residues. CDR3 in amino acids: CASGFWDSNTGELFF. CDR3 bases: TGTGCTAGTGGTTTCTGGGACAGTAACACCGGGGAGCTGTTTTTT.

This chain uses TRBV7-2 with TRBJ2-7; D not resolved. V was shortened by 1 base and J by 3 bases, with 4 bases between the two germline ends. Germline CDR1 is SGHTA and CDR2 is FQGNSA. This CDR3 has 12 residues. The CDR3 protein is CASSLGFYEQYF. In nucleotides, the CDR3 is TGTGCCAGCAGCTTAGGGTTCTACGAGCAGTACTTC.

The rearrangement joins TRBV9 to TRBJ1-4; unclear D gene. The length of the CDR3 is 16 residues. CDR1 and CDR2 (germline): SGDLS, YYNGEE. With 0 bases removed from V and 3 bases from J, the gap between germline ends came to 12 bases. Here the CDR3 DNA reads TGTGCCAGCAGCGTAGATGGCTTACTAGCTAATGAAAAACTGTTTTTT. Protein: CASSVDGLLANEKLFF.

The chain joins TRBV6-4 to TRBJ1-5; D not certain. The CDR3 length is 19 residues. Trimming took off 0 bases at V and 2 bases at J, with 20 bases between the two ends. Germline loops: CDR1 MRHNA, CDR2 SNTAGT. The CDR3 loop reads CASSDSVLRRSRGNQPQHF. The CDR3, as DNA: TGTGCCAGCAGTGACTCAGTCCTTAGGAGGTCTCGGGGCAATCAGCCCCAGCATTTT.

The V and J genes are TRBV2 and TRBJ1-4, with a tentative D call TRBD1 (6 bases). Between the trimmed V and J ends, which lost 10 bases and 7 bases, there was a span of 13 bases. Per the germline V gene, CDR1 is SNHLY and CDR2 is FYNNEI. There are 12 residues in the CDR3. The CDR3 loop is CATNREGEKLFF. The CDR3 coding sequence is TGTGCCACAAACAGGGAAGGTGAAAAACTGTTTTTT.

The chain links TRBV10-3 to TRBJ2-1, with 7 bases lining up with TRBD2. V lost 2 bases and J lost 2; bases outside the gene matches: 6. Per germline, CDR1 ENHRY and CDR2 SYGVKD. The length of the CDR3 is 16 residues. Here the CDR3 DNA reads TGTGCCATCAGTGAGGCAGCCGGGGGGACCTACAATGAGCAGTTCTTC. Translation gives CAISEAAGGTYNEQFF.

There are a few counts of this clone. The chain has TRBV19 and TRBJ2-7; 8 nucleotides agree with TRBD1. Trimming removed 5 bases from V and 1 base from J; junction bases left unmatched: 16. The CDR3 is made up of 18 amino acids. CDR1 and CDR2 from the germline V gene are LNHDA and SQIVND (reference sequence). As DNA, the CDR3 is TGTGCCAGTAGTCGGACAGGGTCCCAGACAGGGTGGTCCTACGAGCAGTACTTC. It yields the protein CASSRTGSQTGWSYEQYF.

This clone has just a few counts. V is TRBV10-3 and J is TRBJ2-7, with 9 bases that match TRBD2. Germline-derived CDR1 and CDR2 are ENHRY and SYGVKD. V lost 8 bases, J lost 3 bases, and 8 bases stayed unmatched. The CDR3 loop spans 14 amino acids. CDR3 region: CAISQAGGRYEQYF. The CDR3 DNA follows: TGTGCCATCTCACAAGCGGGGGGCCGCTACGAGCAGTACTTC.

V is TRBV19 and J is TRBJ1-1; D possibly corresponds to TRBD1 (6 bases). V lost 3 bases, J lost 0 bases, and 11 bases lay in between. The CDR3 is made up of 15 amino acids. Germline V CDR1 and CDR2: LNHDA, SQIVND (reference sequence). In DNA, the CDR3 is TGTGCCAGTAGTATGGGCTCAGGGGTGAACACTGAAGCTTTCTTT. It translates to CASSMGSGVNTEAFF.

The J gene is TRBJ2-1, the V gene TRBV14; D might be TRBD1 (6 bases). The CDR3 runs 16 residues. The V gene's germline CDR1 is SGHDN and CDR2 FVKESK. V was trimmed by 1 base and J by 6 bases, leaving 16 bases between them. The CDR3 DNA reads as TGTGCCAGCAGCCAAGGTGGGACATATTCTCCCAATGAGCAGTTCTTC. It yields the protein CASSQGGTYSPNEQFF. Drawing the rest from reference TRBV14 and TRBJ2-1, the complete variable domain is EAGVTQFPSHSVIEKGQTVTLRCDPISGHDNLYWYRRVMGKEIKFLLHFVKESKQDESGMPNNRFLAERTGGTYSTLKVQPAELEDSGVYFCASSQGGTYSPNEQFFGPGTRLTVL.

This chain uses TRBV28 with TRBJ2-3; TRBD2 aligns across 12 bases. The CDR3 consists of 17 residues. After removal of 2 bases from V and 2 bases from J, the junction contained 5 bases not matched to a gene. Germline V CDR1 and CDR2: MDHEN, SYDVKM. As DNA, the CDR3 is TGTGCCAGCAGTTTACCCCTAGCGGGGGGGTTCACAGATACGCAGTATTTT. This encodes CASSLPLAGGFTDTQYF.

This clone was seen a handful of times. V is TRBV7-3 and J is TRBJ2-7, with TRBD1 matching 8 bases. The CDR3 is 14 residues long. Germline loops: CDR1 SGHTA, CDR2 FQGTGA. V lost 3 bases to trimming and J lost 5 bases; unmatched junction nucleotides: 6. The CDR3 coding sequence is TGTGCCAGCAGCTTGGGGCAGGGGGCCAACGAGCAGTACTTC. It encodes CASSLGQGANEQYF.

This clone is a singleton in its sample. The V gene is TRBV5-1, the J gene TRBJ2-3; D possibly uses TRBD1 or TRBD2 (5 bases each). The germline V gene has CDR1 SGHRS and CDR2 YFSETQ. The CDR3 contains 16 residues. Trimming pared 0 bases from V and 3 bases from J, leaving 14 bases between. The CDR3 DNA follows: TGCGCCAGCAGCTTGGGGGACCGCAGAGGGACAGATACGCAGTATTTT. Amino acids: CASSLGDRRGTDTQYF.

The chain couples TRBV28 to TRBJ2-1; the match to TRBD1 covers 8 bases. V was pared by 2 bases and J by 5 bases, with 5 bases of the junction left unmatched. Germline CDR1 and CDR2: MDHEN and SYDVKM. The CDR3 is made up of 15 amino acids. CDR3 sequence: CASSLGDRLHNEQFF. CDR3 coding DNA: TGTGCCAGCAGTTTAGGGGACAGGTTACACAATGAGCAGTTCTTC.

The rearrangement links TRBV5-6 to TRBJ2-5; D call uncertain. CDR1 is SGHDT, CDR2 YYEEEE, per germline. V dropped 0 bases and J dropped 4 bases, with 4 bases sitting between them. The CDR3 is 12 amino acids. CDR3 nucleotide sequence: TGTGCCAGCAGCTTGGACGTAGAGACCCAGTACTTC. This codes for CASSLDVETQYF.

The chain joins TRBV7-2 to TRBJ2-4; the D gene is possibly TRBD1 (8 bases). This CDR3 region has 16 residues. V lost 5 bases and J lost 2, with 16 bases in between. Germline values: CDR1 SGHTA, CDR2 FQGNSA. CDR3 nucleotides: TGTGCCAGCAGCGGTGGACAGGGAGGGCCCAAAAACATTCAGTACTTC. It encodes CASSGGQGGPKNIQYF.

The chain links TRBV10-3 to TRBJ2-7; TRBD1 matches 7 bases. The CDR3 extends over 14 amino acids. Germline V gene sequence: CDR1 ENHRY, CDR2 SYGVKD. The V gene end was trimmed by 6 bases and the J gene end by 1 base; junction bases not matched to a gene: 6. The CDR3 DNA follows: TGTGCCATCAGGACCCCGGACAGGTCCTACGAGCAGTACTTC. It specifies CAIRTPDRSYEQYF.

V and J are TRBV13 and TRBJ2-1, with TRBD2 matching over 9 bases. This CDR3 has 15 residues. Germline assignment: CDR1 PRHDT and CDR2 FYEKMQ (reference sequence). Unmatched junction bases numbered 8, after V lost 1 base and J lost 10 bases. DNA for the CDR3: TGTGCCAGCAGCTTAGCGGGTAGCGGGGGCTCGGAGCAGTTCTTC. Amino acids: CASSLAGSGGSEQFF.

V is TRBV7-6 and J is TRBJ2-1; 8 nucleotides align to TRBD1. Germline trimming cut 4 bases from V and 8 bases from J; bases unmatched to any gene: 10. The CDR3 sequence is 15 residues long. Germline values: CDR1 SGHVS, CDR2 FNYEAQ. The CDR3 loop is CASSSIGQGTDEQFF. The CDR3 DNA follows: TGTGCCAGCAGCTCCATCGGACAGGGCACGGATGAGCAGTTCTTC.